This TCR beta chain was sequenced for a study of cytomegalovirus exposure and HLA in healthy donors. The length of the CDR3 is 13 residues. Germline loops: CDR1 SGHAT, CDR2 FQNNGV. V shed 6 bases, J shed 2 bases, and the junction held 3 bases outside the gene matches. The study ran its PCR with 60 Vbeta and 13 Jbeta primers. Method: immunoSEQ multiplex PCR; TCRdb's copy keeps in-frame clones and lacks some. The data hold under 200,000 clones, with 80% observed a single time. This clone occurred once. The receptor comes from a man in his forties or fifties in good health and CMV-seronegative. The V and J genes are TRBV11-2 and TRBJ2-7; 8 bases are shared with TRBD1. Sequencing was performed on PBMCs. This CDR3 is CASRDRGTYEQYF. The DNA of the CDR3 is TGTGCCAGCAGAGACAGGGGAACCTACGAGCAGTACTTC.